This T cell receptor (beta chain) was sequenced during a study of Graves' ophthalmopathy and Graves' hyperthyroidism. Study in general: Researchers classed hyperthyroidism as stable given no ophthalmopathy within 18 months of follow-up.

There are many counts of this clonotype. The antigen remains unidentified. Study-level results: Using a 13-signature model, the authors split ophthalmopathy from stable hyperthyroidism, with roughly 90% sensitivity and approximately 81% specificity. Blood also carried most expanded thyroid clonotypes exceeding 0.001 frequency. Ophthalmopathy progression prediction by the model yielded a sensitivity of 60% to 71% and a specificity of under 80%.

Amplification of TCR beta CDR3 regions used RNA transcripts. First-round RT-PCR used HTBI primers; second-round multiplex PCR followed. One entry per CDR3 protein, called by TCRdb with MiXCR from the multiplex PCR reads. The repertoire consists of over a million distinct CDR3 sequences, with less than 45% occurring once and the leading ten covering roughly 11%. Germline CDR1 reads SGHAT; CDR2 reads FQNNGV. There are 17 residues in the CDR3. V was shortened by 4 bases and J by 4 bases, with 22 bases between the two germline ends. The origin of this receptor is an adult man with Graves' hyperthyroidism. The rearrangement joins TRBV11-2 to TRBJ1-2; possible D gene TRBD1, 6 bases. Sequencing used peripheral blood or thyroid tissue (not recorded which). The CDR3 region is CASSWGLDRTTVYGYTF. The CDR3 DNA follows: TGTGCCAGCAGCTGGGGGCTCGATAGGACAACGGTCTATGGCTACACCTTC. The whole variable domain, filled in from reference TRBV11-2 and TRBJ1-2, reads EAGVAQSPRYKIIEKRQSVAFWCNPISGHATLYWYQQILGQGPKLLIQFQNNGVVDDSQLPKDRFSAERLKGVDSTLKIQPAKLEDSAVYLCASSWGLDRTTVYGYTFGSGTRLTVV.